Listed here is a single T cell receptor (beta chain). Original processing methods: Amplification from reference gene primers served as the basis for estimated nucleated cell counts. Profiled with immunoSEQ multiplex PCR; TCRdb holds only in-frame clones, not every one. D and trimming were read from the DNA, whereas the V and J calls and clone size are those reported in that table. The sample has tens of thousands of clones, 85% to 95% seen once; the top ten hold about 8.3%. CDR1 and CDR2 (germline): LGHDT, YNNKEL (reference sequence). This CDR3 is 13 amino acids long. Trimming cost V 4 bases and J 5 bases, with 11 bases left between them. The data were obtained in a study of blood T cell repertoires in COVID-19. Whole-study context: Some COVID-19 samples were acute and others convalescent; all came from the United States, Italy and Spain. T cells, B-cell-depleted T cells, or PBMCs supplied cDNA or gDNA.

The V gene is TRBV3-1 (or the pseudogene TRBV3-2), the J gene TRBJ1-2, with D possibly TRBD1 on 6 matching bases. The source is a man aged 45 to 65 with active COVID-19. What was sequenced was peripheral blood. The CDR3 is CASSPETGYGYTF. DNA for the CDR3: TGTGCCAGCAGCCCAGAGACAGGATATGGCTACACCTTC.